The present entry profiles one T cell receptor (beta chain) with its context. Its antigen is undetermined. This specimen comes from a study of Ad26.COV2.S vaccination and SARS-CoV-2 variants. Study-wide background: Donor allocation was to the COV1001 Ad26.COV2.S trial arm. In the study, Ad26.COV2.S was injected intramuscularly once, or twice 56 days apart. Findings and limits, study-wide: After vaccination, substantial breadth of spike-specific CD8+ and CD4+ responses was reported. Vaccinees and placebo recipients showed similar non-spike TCR breadth.

Assay: immunoSEQ multiplex PCR; the TCRdb copy retains only in-frame clones and omits some. The sample includes 440,000 or so clones, 90% of them seen just once. Treatment here: 19 received Ad26.COV2.S at low or high dose, single or two shots; several received placebo; per-sample allocation not given. The investigators took samples on day 63 after the first vaccine or placebo injection. Trimming removed 5 bases at V and 3 bases at J, with 17 bases between. This CDR3 comprises 16 residues. The germline gives CDR1 LNHDA, CDR2 SQIVND (reference sequence). The material sequenced was peripheral blood, taken in a trial of Ad26.COV2.S vaccine versus placebo. This clonotype was sampled from a person between 18 and 59 years old who received the Ad26.COV2.S COVID-19 vaccine or a placebo. V is TRBV19 and J is TRBJ2-4; no definite D call. The CDR3 nucleotides read TGTGCCAGTAGTCCGGTCTCGCCGCTACTCAAAAACATTCAGTACTTC. Translated, it gives CASSPVSPLLKNIQYF.